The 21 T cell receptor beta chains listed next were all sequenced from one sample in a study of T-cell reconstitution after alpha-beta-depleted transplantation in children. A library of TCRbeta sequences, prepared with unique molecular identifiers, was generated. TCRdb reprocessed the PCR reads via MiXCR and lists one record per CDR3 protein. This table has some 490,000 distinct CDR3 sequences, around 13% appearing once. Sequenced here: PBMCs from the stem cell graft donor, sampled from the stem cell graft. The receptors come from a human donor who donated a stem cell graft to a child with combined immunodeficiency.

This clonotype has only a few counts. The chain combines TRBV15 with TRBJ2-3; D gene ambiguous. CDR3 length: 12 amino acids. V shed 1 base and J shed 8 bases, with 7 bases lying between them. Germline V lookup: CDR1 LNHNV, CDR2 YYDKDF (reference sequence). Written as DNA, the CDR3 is TGTGCCACCAGCAGAGGCCCCGCTACGCAGTATTTT. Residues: CATSRGPATQYF.

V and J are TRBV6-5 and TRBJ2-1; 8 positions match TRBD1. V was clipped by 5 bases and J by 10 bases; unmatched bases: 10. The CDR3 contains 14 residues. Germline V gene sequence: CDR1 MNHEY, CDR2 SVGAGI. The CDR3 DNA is TGTGCCAGCAGTCCCGACAGGGGACGTCGGGAGCAGTTCTTC. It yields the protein CASSPDRGRREQFF.

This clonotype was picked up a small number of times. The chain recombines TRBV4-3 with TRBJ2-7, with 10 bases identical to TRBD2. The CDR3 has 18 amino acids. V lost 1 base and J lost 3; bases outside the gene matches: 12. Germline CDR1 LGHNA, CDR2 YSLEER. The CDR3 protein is CASSQGLASGSINYEQYF. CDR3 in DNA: TGCGCCAGCAGCCAAGGTCTGGCTAGCGGGAGCATCAACTACGAGCAGTACTTC.

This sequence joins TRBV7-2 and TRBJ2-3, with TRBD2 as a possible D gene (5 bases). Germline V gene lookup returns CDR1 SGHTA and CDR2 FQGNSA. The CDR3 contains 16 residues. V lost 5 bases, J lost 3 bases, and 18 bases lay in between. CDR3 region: CASSLRRRMGTDTQYF. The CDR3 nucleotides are TGTGCCAGCAGCCTGCGGCGGAGGATGGGGACAGATACGCAGTATTTT.

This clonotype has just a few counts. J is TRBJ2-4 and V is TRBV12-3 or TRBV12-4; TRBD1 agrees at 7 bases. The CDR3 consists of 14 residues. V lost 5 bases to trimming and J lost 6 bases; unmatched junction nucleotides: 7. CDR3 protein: CASSTTGLGNIQYF. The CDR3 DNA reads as TGTGCCAGCAGTACGACAGGGCTGGGAAACATTCAGTACTTC.

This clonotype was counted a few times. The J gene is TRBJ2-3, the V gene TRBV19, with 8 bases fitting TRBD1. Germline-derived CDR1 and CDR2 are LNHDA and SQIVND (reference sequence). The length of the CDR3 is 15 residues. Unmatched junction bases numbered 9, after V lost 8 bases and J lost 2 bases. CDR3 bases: TGTGCCAGTGCCCAGGGGGCCAGATCCACAGATACGCAGTATTTT. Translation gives CASAQGARSTDTQYF.

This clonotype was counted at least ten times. This CDR3 is CSARERRDQPQHF. CDR3 DNA: TGCAGTGCTAGAGAGAGAAGGGATCAGCCCCAGCATTTT. The genes are TRBV20-1 and TRBJ1-5, with D unclear. There are 13 residues in the CDR3. The V end was cut by 0 bases, the J end by 5 bases, with 8 bases between. Germline V gives CDR1 DFQATT, CDR2 SNEGSKA (reference sequence).

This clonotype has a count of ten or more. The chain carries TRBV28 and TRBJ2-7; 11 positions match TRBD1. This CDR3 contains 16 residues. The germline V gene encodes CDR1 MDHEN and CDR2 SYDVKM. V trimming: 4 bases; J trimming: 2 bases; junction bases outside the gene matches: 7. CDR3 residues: CASSSPPGQGAYEQYF. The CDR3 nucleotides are TGTGCCAGCAGTTCCCCGCCGGGACAGGGGGCCTACGAGCAGTACTTC.

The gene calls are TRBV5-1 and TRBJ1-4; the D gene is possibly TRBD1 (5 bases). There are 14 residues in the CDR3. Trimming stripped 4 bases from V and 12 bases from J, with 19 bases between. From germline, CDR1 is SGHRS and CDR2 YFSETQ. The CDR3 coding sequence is TGCGCCAGCAGCCCTCTAGGGACCCTGGGACAACTGTTTTTT. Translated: CASSPLGTLGQLFF.

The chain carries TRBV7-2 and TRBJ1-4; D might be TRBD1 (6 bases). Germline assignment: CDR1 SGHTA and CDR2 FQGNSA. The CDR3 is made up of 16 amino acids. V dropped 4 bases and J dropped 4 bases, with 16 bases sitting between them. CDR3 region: CASSSSSRGSNEKLFF. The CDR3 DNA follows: TGTGCCAGCAGCTCGTCCTCCAGGGGAAGTAATGAAAAACTGTTTTTT. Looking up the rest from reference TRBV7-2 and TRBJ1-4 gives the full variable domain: GAGVSQSPSNKVTEKGKDVELRCDPISGHTALYWYRQSLGQGLEFLIYFQGNSAPDKSGLPSDRFSAERTGGSVSTLTIQRTQQEDSAVYLCASSSSSRGSNEKLFFGSGTQLSVL.

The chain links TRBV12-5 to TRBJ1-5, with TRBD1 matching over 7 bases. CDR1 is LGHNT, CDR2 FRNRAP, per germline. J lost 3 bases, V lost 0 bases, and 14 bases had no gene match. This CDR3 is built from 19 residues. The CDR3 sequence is CASGLVLLGRGGYNQPQHF. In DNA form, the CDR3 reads TGTGCTAGTGGTTTGGTCCTCCTGGGGAGAGGGGGCTACAATCAGCCCCAGCATTTT. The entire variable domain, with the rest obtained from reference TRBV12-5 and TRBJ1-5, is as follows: DARVTQTPRHKVTEMGQEVTMRCQPILGHNTVFWYRQTMMQGLELLAYFRNRAPLDDSGMPKDRFSAEMPDATLATLKIQPSEPRDSAVYFCASGLVLLGRGGYNQPQHFGDGTRLSIL.

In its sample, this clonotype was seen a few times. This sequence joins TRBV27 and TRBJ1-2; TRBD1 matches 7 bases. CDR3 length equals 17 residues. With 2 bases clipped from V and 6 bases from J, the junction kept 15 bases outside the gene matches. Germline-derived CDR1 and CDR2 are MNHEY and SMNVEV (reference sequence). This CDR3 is CASSLGVKRGQRDGYTF. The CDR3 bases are TGTGCCAGCAGTTTAGGAGTTAAAAGGGGGCAGAGGGATGGCTACACCTTC.

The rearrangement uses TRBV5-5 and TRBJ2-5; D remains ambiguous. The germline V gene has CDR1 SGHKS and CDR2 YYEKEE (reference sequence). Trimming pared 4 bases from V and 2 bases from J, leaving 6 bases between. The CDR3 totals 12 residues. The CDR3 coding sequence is TGTGCCAGCAGCGGGATTCAAGAGACCCAGTACTTC. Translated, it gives CASSGIQETQYF.

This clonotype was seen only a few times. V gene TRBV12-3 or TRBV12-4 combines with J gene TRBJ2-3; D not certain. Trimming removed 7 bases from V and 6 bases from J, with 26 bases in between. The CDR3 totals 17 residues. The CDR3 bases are TGTGCCAGCACACCTCGGTGGGCGGTCCCGCTTACCGATACGCAGTATTTT. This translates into CASTPRWAVPLTDTQYF.

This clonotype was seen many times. In DNA form, the CDR3 reads TGTGCCAGCAGCTTGAAGGGTTATGGCTCCTACAATGAGCAGTTCTTC. As protein: CASSLKGYGSYNEQFF. The chain employs TRBV5-6 and TRBJ2-1; no definite D call. V was trimmed by 1 base and J by 0 bases, leaving 11 bases between them. This CDR3 has 16 residues. Germline V lookup: CDR1 SGHDT, CDR2 YYEEEE.

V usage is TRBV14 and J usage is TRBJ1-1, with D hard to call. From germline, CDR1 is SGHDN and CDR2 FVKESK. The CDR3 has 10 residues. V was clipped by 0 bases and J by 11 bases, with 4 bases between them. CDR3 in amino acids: CASSQEGAFF. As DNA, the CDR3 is TGTGCCAGCAGCCAAGAGGGTGCTTTCTTT. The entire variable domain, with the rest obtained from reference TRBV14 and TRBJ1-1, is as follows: EAGVTQFPSHSVIEKGQTVTLRCDPISGHDNLYWYRRVMGKEIKFLLHFVKESKQDESGMPNNRFLAERTGGTYSTLKVQPAELEDSGVYFCASSQEGAFFGQGTRLTVV.

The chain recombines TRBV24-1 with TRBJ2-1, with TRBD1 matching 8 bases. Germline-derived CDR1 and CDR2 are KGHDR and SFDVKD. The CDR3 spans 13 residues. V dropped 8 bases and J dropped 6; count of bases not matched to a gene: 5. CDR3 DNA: TGTGCCACCAAGGGACAGGTTTTCAATGAGCAGTTCTTC. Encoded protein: CATKGQVFNEQFF.

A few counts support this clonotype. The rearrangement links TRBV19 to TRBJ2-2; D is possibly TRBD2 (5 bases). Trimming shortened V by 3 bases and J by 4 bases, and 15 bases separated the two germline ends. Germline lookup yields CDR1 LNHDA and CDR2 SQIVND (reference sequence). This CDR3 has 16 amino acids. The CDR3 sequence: CASSIAGGRGTGELFF. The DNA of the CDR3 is TGTGCCAGTAGTATCGCTGGCGGACGGGGCACCGGGGAGCTGTTTTTT.

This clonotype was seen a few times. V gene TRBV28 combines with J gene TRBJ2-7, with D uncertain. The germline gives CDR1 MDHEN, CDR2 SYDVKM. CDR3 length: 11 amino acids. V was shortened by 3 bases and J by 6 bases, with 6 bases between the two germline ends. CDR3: CASSFVGEQYF. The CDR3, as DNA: TGTGCCAGCAGTTTTGTGGGCGAGCAGTACTTC.

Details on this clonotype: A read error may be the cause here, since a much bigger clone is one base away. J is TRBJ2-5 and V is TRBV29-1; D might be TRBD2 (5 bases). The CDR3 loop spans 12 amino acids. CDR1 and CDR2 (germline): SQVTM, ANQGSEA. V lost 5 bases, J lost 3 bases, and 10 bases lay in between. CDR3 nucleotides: TGCAGCGTTCGATACGGGGAAGAGACCCAGTACTTC. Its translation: CSVRYGEETQYF. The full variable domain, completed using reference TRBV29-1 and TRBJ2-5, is SAVISQKPSRDICQRGTSLTIQCQVDSQVTMMFWYRQQPGQSLTLIATANQGSEATYESGFVIDKFPISRPNLTFSTLTVSNMSPEDSSIYLCSVRYGEETQYFGPGTRLLVL.

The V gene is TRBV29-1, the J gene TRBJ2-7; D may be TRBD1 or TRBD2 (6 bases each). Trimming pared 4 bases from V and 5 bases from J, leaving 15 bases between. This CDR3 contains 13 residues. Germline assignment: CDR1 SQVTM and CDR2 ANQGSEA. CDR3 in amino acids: CSVVAGGGDEQYF. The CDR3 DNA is TGCAGCGTTGTTGCCGGGGGCGGGGACGAGCAGTACTTC.